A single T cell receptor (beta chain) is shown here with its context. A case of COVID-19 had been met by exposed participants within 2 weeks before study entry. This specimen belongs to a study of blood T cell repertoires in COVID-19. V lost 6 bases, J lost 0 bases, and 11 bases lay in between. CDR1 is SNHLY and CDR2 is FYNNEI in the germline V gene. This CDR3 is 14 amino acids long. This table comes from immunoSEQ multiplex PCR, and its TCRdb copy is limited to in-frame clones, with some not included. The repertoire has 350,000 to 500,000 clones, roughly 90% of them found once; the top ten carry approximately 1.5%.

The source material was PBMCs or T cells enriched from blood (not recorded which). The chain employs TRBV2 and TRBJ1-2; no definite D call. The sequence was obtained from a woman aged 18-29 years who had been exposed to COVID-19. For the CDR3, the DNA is TGTGCCAGCAGCGGGAGTGTTGCTAACTATGGCTACACCTTC. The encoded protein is CASSGSVANYGYTF. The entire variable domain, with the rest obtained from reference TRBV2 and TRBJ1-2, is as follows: EPEVTQTPSHQVTQMGQEVILRCVPISNHLYFYWYRQILGQKVEFLVSFYNNEISEKSEIFDDQFSVERPDGSNFTLKIRSTKLEDSAMYFCASSGSVANYGYTFGSGTRLTVV.